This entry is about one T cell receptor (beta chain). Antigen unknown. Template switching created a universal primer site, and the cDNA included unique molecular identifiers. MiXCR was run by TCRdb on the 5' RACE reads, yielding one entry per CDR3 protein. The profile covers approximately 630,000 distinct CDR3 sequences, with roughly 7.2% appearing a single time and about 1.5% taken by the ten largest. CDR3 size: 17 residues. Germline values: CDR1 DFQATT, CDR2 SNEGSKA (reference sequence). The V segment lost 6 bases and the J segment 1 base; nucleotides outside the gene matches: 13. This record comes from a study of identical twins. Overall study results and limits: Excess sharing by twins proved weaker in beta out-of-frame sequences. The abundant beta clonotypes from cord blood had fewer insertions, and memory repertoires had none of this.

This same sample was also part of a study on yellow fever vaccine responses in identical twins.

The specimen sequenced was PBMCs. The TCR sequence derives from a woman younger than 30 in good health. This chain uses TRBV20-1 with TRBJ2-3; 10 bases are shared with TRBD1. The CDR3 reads CSATRDRGRRGTDTQYF. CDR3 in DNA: TGCAGTGCAACCCGGGACAGGGGAAGAAGGGGCACAGATACGCAGTATTTT.